These T cell receptor beta chains were read from a single sample in a study of metastatic and nonmetastatic thyroid tumors. TCRdb re-called the PCR reads through MiXCR. Of approximately 90,000 clones in the sample, 12% were seen once. What was sequenced was blood. These receptors were obtained from a female donor with papillary thyroid cancer or a benign thyroid nodule (not recorded which). Some clones in this sample may be carry-over from other donors' samples. Each CDR3 is given with its conserved first and last residue. D genes are given only for firm matches. The size field is filled for only some rows; it gives once, few, many or a size class.

clone_size	v_call	j_call	d_call	cdr3_aa	cdr3_nt
many	TRBV20-1	TRBJ2-7	TRBD1	CSASRGQGIFYEQYF	TGCAGTGCTAGTAGGGGACAGGGTATTTTCTACGAGCAGTACTTC
-	TRBV7-2	TRBJ1-1	-	CASSSTPSGSEAFF	TGTGCCAGCAGCTCAACTCCCTCTGGTAGTGAAGCTTTCTTT
many	TRBV20-1	TRBJ2-5	-	CSARELGTAETQYF	TGCAGTGCTAGAGAGTTAGGGACTGCAGAGACCCAGTACTTC
-	TRBV20-1	TRBJ2-7	-	CSARGGGEHGVYEQYF	TGCAGTGCTAGAGGTGGTGGGGAACATGGGGTATACGAGCAGTACTTC
many	TRBV20-1	TRBJ2-3	-	CSARTAGVRTDTQYF	TGCAGTGCTAGAACCGCTGGTGTCAGGACAGATACGCAGTATTTT
many	TRBV12-3/TRBV12-4	TRBJ2-3	-	CASRHQRASSTDTQYF	TGTGCCAGCAGACACCAGCGGGCCTCTAGCACAGATACGCAGTATTTT
many	TRBV14	TRBJ2-7	-	CASSQLTGSRQYF	TGTGCCAGCAGCCAGTTAACCGGGTCTCGCCAGTACTTC
-	TRBV4-1	TRBJ2-7	-	CASSQERPTYEQYF	TGCGCCAGCAGCCAAGAGCGGCCGACCTACGAGCAGTACTTC
many	TRBV19	TRBJ2-5	-	CASSIVLRGQETQYF	TGTGCCAGTAGTATAGTCCTCAGGGGTCAAGAGACCCAGTACTTC
-	TRBV12-3/TRBV12-4	TRBJ2-2	-	CASSFWAPSTGELFF	TGTGCCAGCAGTTTTTGGGCCCCTAGCACCGGGGAGCTGTTTTTT
many	TRBV28	TRBJ2-7	-	CATKLGMGDYEQYF	TGTGCCACTAAACTCGGGATGGGGGACTACGAGCAGTACTTC
many	TRBV12-3/TRBV12-4	TRBJ2-7	TRBD1	CASSLIGQDNEQYF	TGTGCCAGCAGTTTAATCGGACAGGATAACGAGCAGTACTTC
many	TRBV4-1	TRBJ2-1	TRBD2	CASSPTSVRNEQFF	TGCGCCAGCAGCCCCACTAGCGTTCGGAATGAGCAGTTCTTC
many	TRBV2	TRBJ1-2	-	CASSERGWRFGYTF	TGTGCCAGCAGTGAGAGGGGTTGGCGTTTTGGCTACACCTTC
many	TRBV20-1	TRBJ2-3	TRBD2	CSVLADTDTQYF	TGCAGTGTCCTAGCGGACACAGATACGCAGTATTTT
-	TRBV6-2/TRBV6-3	TRBJ2-2	-	CASTGELFF	TGTGCCAGCACCGGGGAGCTGTTTTTT
many	TRBV5-1	TRBJ2-2	TRBD2	CASKGLAGGTGELFF	TGCGCCAGCAAGGGCCTGGCGGGAGGCACCGGGGAGCTGTTTTTT
many	TRBV7-2	TRBJ1-1	-	CASSLVGRANTEAFF	TGTGCCAGCAGCTTAGTGGGCAGGGCGAACACTGAAGCTTTCTTT
many	TRBV5-4	TRBJ1-1	TRBD1	CASSRPTGGVNTEAFF	TGTGCCAGCAGCCGACCGACAGGGGGTGTCAACACTGAAGCTTTCTTT
many	TRBV7-9	TRBJ2-1	-	CASSLLASSERGNEQFF	TGTGCCAGCAGCTTATTGGCTAGCAGCGAGAGGGGGAATGAGCAGTTCTTC
many	TRBV18	TRBJ2-4	-	CASSRGGASENIQYF	TGTGCCAGCTCACGGGGCGGGGCCTCGGAAAACATTCAGTACTTC
-	TRBV30	TRBJ1-4	-	CAWSSTSTTNEKLFF	TGTGCCTGGAGCTCAACATCCACAACTAATGAAAAACTGTTTTTT
-	TRBV5-6	TRBJ2-2	TRBD2	CASSRRVLAGGIGELFF	TGTGCCAGCAGCCGCAGGGTACTAGCGGGAGGGATCGGGGAGCTGTTTTTT
-	TRBV9	TRBJ2-7	-	CASSVGLAYEQYF	TGTGCCAGCAGCGTAGGACTAGCCTACGAGCAGTACTTC
many	TRBV6-2/TRBV6-3	TRBJ1-4	TRBD1	CASREGGASEKLFF	TGTGCCAGCAGGGAAGGGGGCGCAAGTGAAAAACTGTTTTTT
-	TRBV5-6	TRBJ2-7	-	CASSSIQYRQPSSYEQYF	TGTGCCAGCAGCTCGATTCAATATCGGCAACCGAGCTCCTACGAGCAGTACTTC
many	TRBV7-9	TRBJ2-7	-	CASRMDSSYEQYF	TGTGCCAGCAGAATGGACAGCTCCTACGAGCAGTACTTC
many	TRBV7-9	TRBJ2-1	-	CASSPPGGQEYNEQFF	TGTGCCAGCAGCCCCCCGGGGGGACAGGAATACAATGAGCAGTTCTTC
many	TRBV10-3	TRBJ2-2	-	CAIRGGRGFNTGELFF	TGTGCCATCCGGGGTGGGCGGGGATTCAACACCGGGGAGCTGTTTTTT
many	TRBV5-1	TRBJ2-1	-	CASSLDYSAGRSSYNEQFF	TGCGCCAGCAGCTTGGACTATTCGGCAGGCAGGAGCTCCTACAATGAGCAGTTCTTC
many	TRBV27	TRBJ1-2	-	CASSPTPTGSYTF	TGTGCCAGCAGCCCTACCCCAACTGGCAGCTACACCTTC
many	TRBV5-6	TRBJ1-1	-	CASMTGGNTEAFF	TGTGCCAGCATGACGGGGGGGAACACTGAAGCTTTCTTT
many	TRBV5-6	TRBJ1-5	-	CASSLYGGQIEQPQHF	TGTGCCAGCAGCTTGTATGGGGGGCAGATTGAACAGCCCCAGCATTTT
many	TRBV6-9	TRBJ2-3	TRBD2	CASSPGRLGQRFRGTDTQYF	TGTGCCAGCAGCCCCGGGAGGTTAGGCCAACGGTTTCGTGGCACAGATACGCAGTATTTT